Shown below are 27 T cell receptor beta chains from a single sample sequenced in a study of Ad26.COV2.S vaccination and SARS-CoV-2 variants. Measured with immunoSEQ multiplex PCR; TCRdb has only the in-frame clones, and not every one. The sample lists approximately 400,000 clones; about 88% were seen once. Treatment reported: 15 to 20 received Ad26.COV2.S at low or high dose, single or two shots; 5 received placebo; per-sample allocation not given. Samples came from day 63 after the first vaccine or placebo injection. Here the sequenced sample was peripheral blood, taken in a trial of Ad26.COV2.S vaccine versus placebo. These receptors were obtained from a person between 18 and 65 years old who received the Ad26.COV2.S COVID-19 vaccine or a placebo.

DNA for the CDR3: TGTGCCTGGAGTCCACTCCGGACTAGCGGGAGCGGGAACGAGCAGTACTTC. Encoded protein: CAWSPLRTSGSGNEQYF. This chain uses TRBV30 with TRBJ2-7, with 13 bases identical to TRBD2. With 2 bases clipped from V and 5 bases from J, the junction kept 12 bases outside the gene matches. The CDR3 sequence is 17 residues long. Germline values: CDR1 GTSNPN, CDR2 SVGIG (reference sequence).

The rearrangement joins TRBV6-2 or TRBV6-3 to TRBJ2-7; D gene ambiguous. The germline V gene has CDR1 MNHEY and CDR2 SVGEGT. V dropped 3 bases and J dropped 0 bases, with 6 bases sitting between them. This CDR3 spans 13 amino acids. CDR3 in amino acids: CASSYGYSYEQYF. CDR3 nucleotides: TGTGCCAGCAGTTATGGCTACTCCTACGAGCAGTACTTC.

This clone is a singleton in its sample. The V gene is TRBV29-1, the J gene TRBJ2-3; D possibly corresponds to TRBD1 (8 bases). CDR1 SQVTM and CDR2 ANQGSEA come from the germline V gene. The CDR3 consists of 14 residues. With 5 bases removed from V and 1 base from J, the gap between germline ends came to 13 bases. CDR3 residues: CSVNRGGGTDTQYF. CDR3 in DNA: TGCAGCGTTAACAGGGGGGGAGGCACAGATACGCAGTATTTT.

CDR3 sequence reads: CASSEWEVGLENTGELFF. The CDR3 nucleotides are TGTGCCAGCAGTGAATGGGAAGTAGGGTTGGAGAACACCGGGGAGCTGTTTTTT. The chain uses TRBV25-1 and TRBJ2-2; D not certain. Germline assignment: CDR1 MGHDK and CDR2 SYGVNS. Trimming stripped 1 base from V and 1 base from J, with 16 bases between. This CDR3 region has 18 residues.

The chain combines TRBV3-1 (or the pseudogene TRBV3-2) with TRBJ2-7; D is perhaps TRBD1 or TRBD2 (5 bases each). CDR1 LGHDT and CDR2 YNNKEL come from the germline V gene (reference sequence). V lost 3 bases and J 6 bases, leaving 21 bases between the germline ends. This CDR3 has 16 amino acids. The CDR3 bases are TGTGCCAGCAGCCACTCCACCCAGCTGAGGGGTTCCGAGCAGTACTTC. Its translation is CASSHSTQLRGSEQYF.

The J gene is TRBJ2-5, the V gene TRBV29-1, with 12 bases fitting TRBD1. The germline V gene encodes CDR1 SQVTM and CDR2 ANQGSEA. This CDR3 spans 16 amino acids. V shed 5 bases and J 1 base; nucleotides not matched to a gene: 8. The DNA for the CDR3 is TGCAGCGTTACGGGACAGGGGGCAAACTTCCAAGAGACCCAGTACTTC. It specifies CSVTGQGANFQETQYF.

This sequence joins TRBV2 and TRBJ1-1; no definite D call. The germline V gene encodes CDR1 SNHLY and CDR2 FYNNEI. V lost 0 bases and J 7 bases, leaving 9 bases between the germline ends. CDR3 length: 13 residues. CDR3 bases: TGTGCCAGCAGTGAAGCGCGTTACGTTGAAGCTTTCTTT. It yields the protein CASSEARYVEAFF.

CDR3 loop: CASSLVEGAEGYGYTF. The CDR3 nucleotides are TGTGCCAGCAGCTTAGTGGAGGGGGCGGAAGGCTATGGCTACACCTTC. The chain links TRBV7-2 to TRBJ1-2; 7 bases line up with TRBD1. The CDR3 extends over 16 amino acids. Trimming removed 1 base from V and 4 bases from J; junction bases left unmatched: 9. Germline assignment: CDR1 SGHTA and CDR2 FQGNSA.

The chain joins TRBV6-5 to TRBJ2-1, with D unresolved. CDR1 MNHEY and CDR2 SVGAGI come from the germline V gene. Between the trimmed V and J ends, which lost 2 bases and 2 bases, there was a span of 7 bases. The CDR3 consists of 14 residues. CDR3 protein: CASSYTVPYNEQFF. CDR3 DNA sequence: TGTGCCAGCAGTTACACAGTACCCTACAATGAGCAGTTCTTC.

This clone was seen a handful of times. The V gene is TRBV9, the J gene TRBJ1-2; D remains unclear. The V and J ends lost 0 bases and 8 bases respectively, with 17 bases between them. CDR1 is SGDLS and CDR2 is YYNGEE in the germline V gene. CDR3 length equals 15 residues. CDR3 loop: CASSVDLRQAEGYTF. Written as DNA, the CDR3 is TGTGCCAGCAGCGTAGACCTTAGGCAAGCGGAGGGCTACACCTTC.

The sample holds a few counts of this clone. This chain connects TRBV6-4 to TRBJ2-1; perhaps TRBD1 as D (6 bases). Trimming took off 3 bases at V and 4 bases at J, with 10 bases between the two ends. Germline V gene lookup returns CDR1 MRHNA and CDR2 SNTAGT. CDR3 length: 14 amino acids. CDR3 nucleotides: TGTGCCAGCAGTGATAAGGGGGATTACAATGAGCAGTTCTTC. Its translation is CASSDKGDYNEQFF.

This chain connects TRBV11-2 to TRBJ1-1; no firm D call. This CDR3 is 13 amino acids long. V gave up 1 base and J gave up 0 bases, with 3 bases separating them. Germline assignment: CDR1 SGHAT and CDR2 FQNNGV. The CDR3 protein is CASSLVLNTEAFF. CDR3 nucleotide sequence: TGTGCCAGCAGCTTAGTGTTGAACACTGAAGCTTTCTTT.

The CDR3 is CASSIGQGGSEKLFF. DNA for the CDR3: TGTGCCAGCAGCATAGGACAGGGGGGAAGTGAAAAACTGTTTTTT. The chain couples TRBV7-8 to TRBJ1-4, with 10 bases fitting TRBD1. Germline-derived CDR1 and CDR2 are SGHVS and FQNEAQ. Trimming cost V 5 bases and J 7 bases; bases outside gene matches: 7. CDR3 size: 15 residues.

The DNA of the CDR3 is TGTGCCAGCAGTTTCGGGACAGGGGGAGTCCCCGGGGAGCTGTTTTTT. This sequence encodes CASSFGTGGVPGELFF. This chain joins TRBV6-2 or TRBV6-3 and TRBJ2-2; 11 bases are shared with TRBD1. V gave up 4 bases and J gave up 6 bases; unmatched junction bases: 7. Germline V gene sequence: CDR1 MNHEY, CDR2 SVGEGT. The CDR3 runs to 16 residues.

The chain joins TRBV18 to TRBJ2-3; TRBD2 might be the D (5 bases). CDR1 KGHSH and CDR2 LQKENI come from the germline V gene. The ends were cut back, 4 bases at V and 2 bases at J, with 10 bases in the middle. The CDR3 runs 14 residues. The CDR3 sequence is CASSLSGDTDTQYF. CDR3 sequence (DNA): TGTGCCAGCTCACTGAGCGGCGACACAGATACGCAGTATTTT.

The CDR3 DNA sequence: TGCGCCAGCAGCTCCGGACTAGCGGGGGGAAGTTCAGATACGCAGTATTTT. Protein: CASSSGLAGGSSDTQYF. The chain uses TRBV5-1 and TRBJ2-3; 14 bases align to TRBD2. Germline V gene sequence: CDR1 SGHRS, CDR2 YFSETQ. The ends lost 3 bases at V and 4 bases at J; junction bases unmatched: 7. The CDR3 loop spans 17 amino acids.

The chain carries TRBV20-1 and TRBJ2-2, with D tentatively TRBD1 (5 bases). Germline assignment: CDR1 DFQATT and CDR2 SNEGSKA (reference sequence). There are 11 residues in the CDR3. The ends were cut back, 6 bases at V and 11 bases at J, with 13 bases in the middle. CDR3 nucleotides: TGCAGTGCCTCGACCGACAGCGAGCTGTTTTTT. Translating gives CSASTDSELFF.

V and J are TRBV6-1 and TRBJ2-1; no clear D. The CDR3 has 14 residues. Germline CDR1 and CDR2: MNHNS and SASEGT. The germline V and J ends were trimmed by 1 base and 2 bases, with 6 bases remaining between them. CDR3 nucleotide sequence: TGTGCCAGCAGTGAAGAGGGAACCTACAATGAGCAGTTCTTC. Translation gives CASSEEGTYNEQFF.

The chain is built from TRBV12-3 or TRBV12-4 and TRBJ1-1, with no clear D. Deletions cut 6 bases from V and 0 bases from J, with 8 bases between. This CDR3 contains 13 residues. The CDR3 protein is CASSNQVNTEAFF. DNA of the CDR3: TGTGCCAGCAGCAACCAGGTGAACACTGAAGCTTTCTTT.

The chain is built from TRBV7-9 and TRBJ1-4, with D perhaps TRBD1 (5 bases). This CDR3 has 16 residues. V was cut by 2 bases and J by 0 bases, with 10 bases left in between. CDR1 and CDR2 from the germline V gene are SEHNR and FQNEAQ (reference sequence). The CDR3 DNA is TGTGCCAGCAGCTTAAACCAGGGTGCAACTAATGAAAAACTGTTTTTT. It encodes CASSLNQGATNEKLFF. The full variable domain, in which reference TRBV7-9 and TRBJ1-4 provide the parts outside the CDR3, is DTGVSQNPRHKITKRGQNVTFRCDPISEHNRLYWYRQTLGQGPEFLTYFQNEAQLEKSRLLSDRFSAERPKGSFSTLEIQRTEQGDSAMYLCASSLNQGATNEKLFFGSGTQLSVL.

The chain is built from TRBV3-1 (or the pseudogene TRBV3-2) and TRBJ1-1, with D perhaps matching TRBD1 (5 bases). V gave up 1 base and J gave up 8 bases, with 11 bases separating them. The CDR3 loop spans 13 amino acids. Germline CDR1 is LGHDT and CDR2 is YNNKEL (reference sequence). The CDR3, as DNA: TGTGCCAGCAGCCAAGCGAGGAGGGGCGAAGCTTTCTTT. Residues: CASSQARRGEAFF.

This chain joins TRBV28 and TRBJ1-2; D unclear. The CDR3 is 11 amino acids. V lost 8 bases to trimming and J lost 0 bases, with 4 bases between them. CDR1 MDHEN and CDR2 SYDVKM come from the germline V gene. The CDR3: CASGANYGYTF. CDR3 DNA: TGTGCCAGCGGGGCTAACTATGGCTACACCTTC.

This clone is a singleton in its sample. Relative to the germline gene, one junction end is altered; a read error may explain this. The CDR3 DNA is TGTGCCAGCAGCGGGATAGGGGGGGCCACAAACATTCAGTACTTC. It translates to CASSGIGGATNIQYF. The chain carries TRBV2 and TRBJ2-4; D possibly corresponds to TRBD2 (7 bases). Germline V CDR1 and CDR2: SNHLY, FYNNEI. The CDR3 extends over 15 amino acids.

The chain uses TRBV5-1 and TRBJ2-6; no clear D. Germline loops: CDR1 SGHRS, CDR2 YFSETQ. This CDR3 comprises 17 residues. Trimming removed 1 base from V and 0 bases from J, with 11 bases in between. As DNA, the CDR3 is TGCGCCAGCAGCTTGCAGGCCACGAGCTCTGGGGCCAACGTCCTGACTTTC. It yields the protein CASSLQATSSGANVLTF.

The V and J genes are TRBV13 and TRBJ1-1; 10 bases line up with TRBD1. CDR1 is PRHDT, CDR2 FYEKMQ, per germline (reference sequence). V shed 4 bases and J 4 bases; nucleotides not matched to a gene: 6. CDR3 length: 15 residues. The CDR3 loop is CASSYLTGGRTEAFF. The CDR3 DNA follows: TGTGCCAGCAGCTACCTGACAGGGGGCCGCACTGAAGCTTTCTTT.

The genes are TRBV11-3 and TRBJ2-1; TRBD2 matches 13 bases. The CDR3 runs 15 residues. Germline trimming cut 5 bases from V and 6 bases from J; bases unmatched to any gene: 4. CDR1 and CDR2 from the germline V gene are SGHNT and YENEEA. The CDR3, as DNA: TGTGCCAGCAGCAAAGGGACTAGCGGGATCAATGAGCAGTTCTTC. This codes for CASSKGTSGINEQFF.

The chain combines TRBV12-1 with TRBJ2-3; TRBD2, the table's D call, lacks a check against the DNA. TRBV12-1 is termed a pseudogene. The CDR3 sequence is 22 residues long. The CDR3 loop is CASSLPARTSGARNQSTDTQYF. In DNA form, the CDR3 reads TGTGCCAGCAGCTTGCCCGCCAGGACTAGCGGGGCAAGAAACCAGAGCACAGATACGCAGTATTTT.